This is a list of T cell receptor beta chains from one sample in a study of naive and memory T cell subsets. MiXCR, run by TCRdb on the UMI-ligation and nested PCR reads, gives a single entry per CDR3 protein. This sample has over 130,000 distinct CDR3 sequences, with 15% to 25% found just once. Sequenced sample: naive CD8+ T cells from blood. Receptor source: a human donor in good health. CDR3s include the opening cysteine and the closing phenylalanine or tryptophan. A D gene is named only where the DNA matches it firmly. Some rows mark clone size as missing; the rest say once, few, many or name a class of expanded clone.

j_gene: TRBJ2-7; abundance: NA; v_gene: TRBV7-8; d_gene: NA; CDR3aa: CASKLSGSGVDEQYF; CDR3nt: TGTGCCAGCAAGCTTAGTGGTTCAGGCGTGGACGAGCAGTACTTC
j_gene: TRBJ2-7; abundance: NA; v_gene: TRBV4-1; d_gene: NA; CDR3aa: CASSQVYPGTYEQYF; CDR3nt: TGCGCCAGCAGCCAAGTTTATCCGGGGACCTACGAGCAGTACTTC
j_gene: TRBJ2-7; abundance: few; v_gene: TRBV28; d_gene: TRBD2; CDR3aa: CASSPILAGQYF; CDR3nt: TGTGCCAGCAGCCCAATTCTAGCGGGGCAGTACTTC
j_gene: TRBJ2-1; abundance: NA; v_gene: TRBV5-5; d_gene: NA; CDR3aa: CASSWGPGSYNEQFF; CDR3nt: TGTGCCAGCAGCTGGGGACCCGGGTCTTACAATGAGCAGTTCTTC
j_gene: TRBJ1-5; abundance: NA; v_gene: TRBV12-3/TRBV12-4; d_gene: NA; CDR3aa: CASSFDNSNQPQHF; CDR3nt: TGTGCCAGCAGTTTTGACAATTCTAATCAGCCCCAGCATTTT
j_gene: TRBJ2-7; abundance: NA; v_gene: TRBV28; d_gene: NA; CDR3aa: CASSFLGVGSSYEQYF; CDR3nt: TGTGCCAGCAGTTTTCTGGGGGTGGGTTCTTCCTACGAGCAGTACTTC
j_gene: TRBJ2-1; abundance: NA; v_gene: TRBV19; d_gene: NA; CDR3aa: CASSIEGRTSYNEQFF; CDR3nt: TGTGCCAGTAGTATAGAGGGACGGACCTCCTACAATGAGCAGTTCTTC
j_gene: TRBJ2-5; abundance: few; v_gene: TRBV7-6; d_gene: NA; CDR3aa: CASSLALRTQETQYF; CDR3nt: TGTGCCAGCAGCTTAGCGTTACGGACTCAAGAGACCCAGTACTTC
j_gene: TRBJ1-1; abundance: few; v_gene: TRBV28; d_gene: TRBD1; CDR3aa: CASSSTGTGEDTEAFF; CDR3nt: TGTGCCAGCAGCTCCACCGGGACAGGGGAGGACACTGAAGCTTTCTTT
j_gene: TRBJ1-2; abundance: NA; v_gene: TRBV12-3/TRBV12-4; d_gene: NA; CDR3aa: CASSLDMGNGYTF; CDR3nt: TGTGCCAGCAGTTTAGATATGGGGAATGGCTACACCTTC
j_gene: TRBJ1-1; abundance: NA; v_gene: TRBV19; d_gene: NA; CDR3aa: CASSAMVETEAFF; CDR3nt: TGTGCCAGTAGTGCTATGGTTGAGACTGAAGCTTTCTTT
j_gene: TRBJ2-4; abundance: NA; v_gene: TRBV27; d_gene: NA; CDR3aa: CASSHLSEGGVDIQYF; CDR3nt: TGTGCCAGCAGTCATTTATCAGAGGGGGGGGTTGACATTCAGTACTTC
j_gene: TRBJ2-6; abundance: NA; v_gene: TRBV28; d_gene: NA; CDR3aa: CASSLRGSGANVLTF; CDR3nt: TGTGCCAGCAGTTTAAGGGGGTCTGGGGCCAACGTCCTGACTTTC
j_gene: TRBJ2-7; abundance: NA; v_gene: TRBV20-1; d_gene: NA; CDR3aa: CSAIGPQVGPEQYF; CDR3nt: TGCAGTGCTATAGGGCCTCAGGTGGGGCCGGAGCAGTACTTC
j_gene: TRBJ2-2; abundance: few; v_gene: TRBV13; d_gene: TRBD2; CDR3aa: CASSLGLPGLAGEATGELFF; CDR3nt: TGTGCCAGCAGCTTAGGCCTTCCGGGACTAGCGGGAGAGGCCACCGGGGAGCTGTTTTTT
j_gene: TRBJ2-7; abundance: few; v_gene: TRBV10-3; d_gene: TRBD2; CDR3aa: CAISSGLAGFGDVYEQYF; CDR3nt: TGTGCCATCAGCTCGGGACTAGCGGGATTCGGCGATGTGTACGAGCAGTACTTC
j_gene: TRBJ2-1; abundance: NA; v_gene: TRBV29-1; d_gene: NA; CDR3aa: CSVDYGYGEQFF; CDR3nt: TGCAGCGTTGACTATGGGTACGGTGAGCAGTTCTTC
j_gene: TRBJ2-2; abundance: many; v_gene: TRBV19; d_gene: TRBD2; CDR3aa: CASSRWTSGRVSTGELFF; CDR3nt: TGTGCCAGTAGTAGATGGACTAGCGGGAGAGTAAGCACCGGGGAGCTGTTTTTT
j_gene: TRBJ2-7; abundance: few; v_gene: TRBV29-1; d_gene: NA; CDR3aa: CSVVVPGGYEQYF; CDR3nt: TGCAGCGTTGTAGTGCCAGGCGGGTACGAGCAGTACTTC
j_gene: TRBJ2-1; abundance: NA; v_gene: TRBV7-6; d_gene: TRBD2; CDR3aa: CASSASGTSGYNEQFF; CDR3nt: TGTGCCAGCAGCGCCTCCGGGACTAGCGGCTACAATGAGCAGTTCTTC
j_gene: TRBJ1-2; abundance: NA; v_gene: TRBV11-2; d_gene: NA; CDR3aa: CASSLGRVYGYTF; CDR3nt: TGTGCCAGCAGCTTGGGCAGAGTCTATGGCTACACCTTC
j_gene: TRBJ2-7; abundance: NA; v_gene: TRBV2; d_gene: TRBD1; CDR3aa: CASSGPRQGGSYEQYF; CDR3nt: TGTGCCAGCAGTGGACCAAGACAGGGGGGGTCCTACGAGCAGTACTTC
j_gene: TRBJ2-1; abundance: few; v_gene: TRBV11-2; d_gene: NA; CDR3aa: CASSRTGLNNEQFF; CDR3nt: TGTGCCAGCAGCCGGACAGGACTAAACAATGAGCAGTTCTTC
j_gene: TRBJ2-3; abundance: few; v_gene: TRBV19; d_gene: NA; CDR3aa: CASSRGDLHNTQYF; CDR3nt: TGTGCCAGTAGTAGGGGGGACCTCCACAACACGCAGTATTTT
j_gene: TRBJ2-2; abundance: NA; v_gene: TRBV12-3/TRBV12-4; d_gene: NA; CDR3aa: CASSFSAGELFF; CDR3nt: TGTGCCAGCAGTTTCTCAGCCGGGGAGCTGTTTTTT
j_gene: TRBJ1-1; abundance: few; v_gene: TRBV29-1; d_gene: NA; CDR3aa: CSVEDGATGAFF; CDR3nt: TGCAGCGTTGAAGATGGCGCGACTGGAGCTTTCTTT
j_gene: TRBJ2-3; abundance: few; v_gene: TRBV4-2; d_gene: NA; CDR3aa: CASSQVARVAGTDTQYF; CDR3nt: TGTGCCAGCAGCCAAGTGGCTCGGGTAGCGGGCACAGATACGCAGTATTTT
j_gene: TRBJ2-7; abundance: many; v_gene: TRBV7-9; d_gene: NA; CDR3aa: CASSLSDTYEQYF; CDR3nt: TGTGCCAGCAGCTTATCAGACACCTACGAGCAGTACTTC
j_gene: TRBJ2-1; abundance: few; v_gene: TRBV28; d_gene: NA; CDR3aa: CASSQAPYIYNEQFF; CDR3nt: TGTGCCAGCAGCCAGGCACCGTATATTTACAATGAGCAGTTCTTC
j_gene: TRBJ2-1; abundance: NA; v_gene: TRBV7-6; d_gene: NA; CDR3aa: CASSPNSLAEGDEQFF; CDR3nt: TGTGCCAGCAGCCCTAACTCTCTAGCGGAGGGGGATGAGCAGTTCTTC
j_gene: TRBJ2-7; abundance: NA; v_gene: TRBV12-3/TRBV12-4; d_gene: NA; CDR3aa: CASSLYRIYEQYF; CDR3nt: TGTGCCAGCAGTTTATATAGGATTTACGAGCAGTACTTC
j_gene: TRBJ2-3; abundance: few; v_gene: TRBV28; d_gene: TRBD2; CDR3aa: CASSYLLAGTDTQYF; CDR3nt: TGTGCCAGCAGTTATCTACTAGCGGGCACAGATACGCAGTATTTT
j_gene: TRBJ2-2; abundance: few; v_gene: TRBV27; d_gene: NA; CDR3aa: CASSYGLAIGTGELFF; CDR3nt: TGTGCCAGCAGTTACGGCCTGGCGATCGGCACCGGGGAGCTGTTTTTT
j_gene: TRBJ1-5; abundance: NA; v_gene: TRBV19; d_gene: NA; CDR3aa: CASSIVRANQPQHF; CDR3nt: TGTGCCAGTAGTATAGTACGAGCCAATCAGCCCCAGCATTTT
j_gene: TRBJ2-1; abundance: few; v_gene: TRBV4-3; d_gene: TRBD2; CDR3aa: CASSQESSGHYNEQFF; CDR3nt: TGCGCCAGCAGCCAAGAGTCTAGCGGCCACTACAATGAGCAGTTCTTC
j_gene: TRBJ2-1; abundance: NA; v_gene: TRBV12-3/TRBV12-4; d_gene: NA; CDR3aa: CASSLVVYEQFF; CDR3nt: TGTGCCAGCAGTTTAGTAGTGTATGAGCAGTTCTTC
j_gene: TRBJ1-5; abundance: NA; v_gene: TRBV20-1; d_gene: NA; CDR3aa: CSAPGSGINQPQHF; CDR3nt: TGCAGTGCCCCAGGGTCAGGGATCAATCAGCCCCAGCATTTT
j_gene: TRBJ2-1; abundance: once; v_gene: TRBV6-1; d_gene: TRBD2; CDR3aa: CASSEGGGGNEQFF; CDR3nt: TGTGCCAGCAGTGAAGGGGGGGGAGGGAATGAGCAGTTCTTC
j_gene: TRBJ1-1; abundance: NA; v_gene: TRBV19; d_gene: NA; CDR3aa: CASSIPGTSTEAFF; CDR3nt: TGTGCCAGTAGTATCCCCGGGACAAGCACTGAAGCTTTCTTT
j_gene: TRBJ2-3; abundance: NA; v_gene: TRBV6-5; d_gene: TRBD2; CDR3aa: CASSLTSGRVDTQYF; CDR3nt: TGTGCCAGCAGTCTGACTAGCGGGAGGGTGGATACGCAGTATTTT
j_gene: TRBJ1-1; abundance: NA; v_gene: TRBV27; d_gene: NA; CDR3aa: CATLFGTEAFF; CDR3nt: TGTGCCACCCTCTTTGGCACTGAAGCTTTCTTT
j_gene: TRBJ2-3; abundance: NA; v_gene: TRBV28; d_gene: TRBD2; CDR3aa: CASSLSGSSTDTQYF; CDR3nt: TGTGCCAGCAGTTTGAGCGGGAGTAGCACAGATACGCAGTATTTT
j_gene: TRBJ1-5; abundance: many; v_gene: TRBV25-1; d_gene: NA; CDR3aa: CASSWGNQPQHF; CDR3nt: TGTGCCAGCTCATGGGGCAATCAGCCCCAGCATTTT
j_gene: TRBJ1-6; abundance: NA; v_gene: TRBV28; d_gene: NA; CDR3aa: CASRSLAHSPLHF; CDR3nt: TGTGCCAGCAGATCGCTGGCGCATTCACCCCTCCACTTT
j_gene: TRBJ1-1; abundance: many; v_gene: TRBV10-3; d_gene: NA; CDR3aa: CAIADPGMNTEAFF; CDR3nt: TGTGCCATTGCTGACCCCGGGATGAACACTGAAGCTTTCTTT
j_gene: TRBJ2-3; abundance: NA; v_gene: TRBV24-1; d_gene: NA; CDR3aa: CATSGLRDTQYF; CDR3nt: TGTGCCACCAGTGGTCTAAGAGATACGCAGTATTTT
j_gene: TRBJ2-2; abundance: NA; v_gene: TRBV13; d_gene: NA; CDR3aa: CASSIFAAPGGELFF; CDR3nt: TGTGCCAGCTCGATTTTCGCAGCTCCCGGCGGGGAGCTGTTTTTT
j_gene: TRBJ2-1; abundance: few; v_gene: TRBV9; d_gene: NA; CDR3aa: CASSAGDGYNEQFF; CDR3nt: TGTGCCAGCAGCGCGGGAGATGGCTACAATGAGCAGTTCTTC
j_gene: TRBJ2-7; abundance: once; v_gene: TRBV5-1; d_gene: NA; CDR3aa: CASSLVVRDSSYEQYF; CDR3nt: TGCGCCAGCAGCTTGGTCGTCCGGGACTCATCCTACGAGCAGTACTTC
j_gene: TRBJ2-1; abundance: few; v_gene: TRBV10-3; d_gene: NA; CDR3aa: CAISEKEGGRSYNEQFF; CDR3nt: TGTGCCATCAGTGAGAAGGAGGGGGGTCGGTCCTACAATGAGCAGTTCTTC
j_gene: TRBJ2-1; abundance: few; v_gene: TRBV12-3/TRBV12-4; d_gene: TRBD2; CDR3aa: CASSLVSGGNEQFF; CDR3nt: TGTGCCAGCAGTTTAGTTAGCGGGGGGAATGAGCAGTTCTTC
j_gene: TRBJ1-5; abundance: few; v_gene: TRBV6-5; d_gene: TRBD1; CDR3aa: CASSYTNPQGKGNQPQHF; CDR3nt: TGTGCCAGCAGTTACACAAATCCACAGGGGAAAGGAAATCAGCCCCAGCATTTT
j_gene: TRBJ2-1; abundance: few; v_gene: TRBV5-1; d_gene: NA; CDR3aa: CASSSLEGGSYNEQFF; CDR3nt: TGCGCCAGCAGCTCGTTAGAGGGGGGCTCCTACAATGAGCAGTTCTTC
j_gene: TRBJ2-7; abundance: NA; v_gene: TRBV5-1; d_gene: TRBD2; CDR3aa: CASSLAMASGEQYF; CDR3nt: TGCGCCAGCAGCTTGGCCATGGCTAGCGGCGAGCAGTACTTC
j_gene: TRBJ1-1; abundance: NA; v_gene: TRBV4-1; d_gene: NA; CDR3aa: CASSHPLSVNTEAFF; CDR3nt: TGCGCCAGCAGCCACCCCCTGTCGGTGAACACTGAAGCTTTCTTT
j_gene: TRBJ1-4; abundance: few; v_gene: TRBV4-3; d_gene: TRBD1; CDR3aa: CASSEVDRGGEKLFF; CDR3nt: TGCGCCAGCAGCGAAGTTGACAGGGGCGGTGAAAAACTGTTTTTT
j_gene: TRBJ2-7; abundance: many; v_gene: TRBV3-1; d_gene: NA; CDR3aa: CASSQEPDSSYEQYF; CDR3nt: TGTGCCAGCAGCCAAGAACCGGACAGCTCCTACGAGCAGTACTTC